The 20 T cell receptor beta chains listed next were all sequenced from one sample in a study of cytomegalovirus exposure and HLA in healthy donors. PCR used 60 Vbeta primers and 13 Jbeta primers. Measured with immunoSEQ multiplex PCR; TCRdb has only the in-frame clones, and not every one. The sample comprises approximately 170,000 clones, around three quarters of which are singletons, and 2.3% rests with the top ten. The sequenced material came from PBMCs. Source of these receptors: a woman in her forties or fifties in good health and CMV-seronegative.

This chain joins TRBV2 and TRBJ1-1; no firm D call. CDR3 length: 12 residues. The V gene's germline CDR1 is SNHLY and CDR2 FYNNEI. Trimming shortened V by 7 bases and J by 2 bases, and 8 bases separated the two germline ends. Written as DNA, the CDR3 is TGTGCCAGCACCTTACTCAACACTGAAGCTTTCTTT. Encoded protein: CASTLLNTEAFF.

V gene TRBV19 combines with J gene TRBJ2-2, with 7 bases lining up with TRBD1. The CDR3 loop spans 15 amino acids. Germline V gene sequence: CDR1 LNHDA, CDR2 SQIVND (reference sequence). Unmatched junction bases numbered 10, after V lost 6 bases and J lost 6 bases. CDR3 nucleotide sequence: TGTGCCAGTAGCCCAACAGGGGCCCGACCCGGGGAGCTGTTTTTT. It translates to CASSPTGARPGELFF.

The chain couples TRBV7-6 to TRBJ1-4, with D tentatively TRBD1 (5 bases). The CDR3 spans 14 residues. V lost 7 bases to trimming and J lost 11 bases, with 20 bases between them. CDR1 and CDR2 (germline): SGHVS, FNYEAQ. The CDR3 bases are TGTGCCAGCACCCTGGCGGGGACGGGCGGGAAACTGTTTTTT. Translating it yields CASTLAGTGGKLFF.

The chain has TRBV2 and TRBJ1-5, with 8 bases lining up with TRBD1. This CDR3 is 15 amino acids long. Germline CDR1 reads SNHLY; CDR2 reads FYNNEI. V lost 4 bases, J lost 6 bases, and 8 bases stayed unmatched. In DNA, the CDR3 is TGTGCCAGCAGTGGGACAGGGAGATCTAGTCAGCCCCAGCATTTT. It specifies CASSGTGRSSQPQHF.

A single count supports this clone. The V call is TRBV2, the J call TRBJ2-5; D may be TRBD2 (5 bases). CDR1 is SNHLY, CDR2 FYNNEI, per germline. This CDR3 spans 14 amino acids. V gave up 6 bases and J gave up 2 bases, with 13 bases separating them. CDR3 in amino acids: CASRYRGVQETQYF. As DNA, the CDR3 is TGTGCCAGCAGATACCGGGGTGTGCAAGAGACCCAGTACTTC.

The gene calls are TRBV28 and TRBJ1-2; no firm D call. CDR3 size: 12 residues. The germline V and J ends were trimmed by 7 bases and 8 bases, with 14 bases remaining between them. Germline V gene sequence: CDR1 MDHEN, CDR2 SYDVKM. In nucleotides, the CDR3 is TGTGCCAGCACTCCCACGGGTAGAGGCTACACCTTC. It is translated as CASTPTGRGYTF.

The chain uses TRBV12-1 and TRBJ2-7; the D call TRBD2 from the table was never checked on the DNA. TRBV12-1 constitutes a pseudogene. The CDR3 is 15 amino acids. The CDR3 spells CASSSLAGGYYEQYF. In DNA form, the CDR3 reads TGTGCCAGCAGCTCCCTGGCGGGGGGGTATTACGAGCAGTACTTC.

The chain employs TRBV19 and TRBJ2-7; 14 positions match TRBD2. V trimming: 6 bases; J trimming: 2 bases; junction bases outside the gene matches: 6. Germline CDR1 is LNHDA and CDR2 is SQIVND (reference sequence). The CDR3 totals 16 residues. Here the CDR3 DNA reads TGTGCCAGTAGATCCCGGACTAGCGGGAGGCCCTACGAGCAGTACTTC. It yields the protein CASRSRTSGRPYEQYF.

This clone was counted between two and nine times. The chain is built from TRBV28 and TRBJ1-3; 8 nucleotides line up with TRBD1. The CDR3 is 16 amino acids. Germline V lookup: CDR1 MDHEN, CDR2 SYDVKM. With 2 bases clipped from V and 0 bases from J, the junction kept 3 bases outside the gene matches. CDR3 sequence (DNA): TGTGCCAGCAGTTTAGGGGACAGGTCCTCTGGAAACACCATATATTTT. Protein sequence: CASSLGDRSSGNTIYF.

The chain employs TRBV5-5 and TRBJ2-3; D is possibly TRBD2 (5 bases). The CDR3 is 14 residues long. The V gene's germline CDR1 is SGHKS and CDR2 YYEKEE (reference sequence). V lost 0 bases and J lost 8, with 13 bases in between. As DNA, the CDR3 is TGTGCCAGCAGCTTGGCGGGGAGCCTATCTACGCAGTATTTT. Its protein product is CASSLAGSLSTQYF.

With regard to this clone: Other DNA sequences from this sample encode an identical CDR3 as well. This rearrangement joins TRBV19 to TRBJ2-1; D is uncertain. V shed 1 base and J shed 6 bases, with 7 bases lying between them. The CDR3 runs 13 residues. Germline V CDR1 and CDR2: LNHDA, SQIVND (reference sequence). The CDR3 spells CASSIGSLNEQFF. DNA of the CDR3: TGTGCCAGTAGTATAGGTTCCCTCAATGAGCAGTTCTTC. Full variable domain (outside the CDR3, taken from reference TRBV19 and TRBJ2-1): DGGITQSPKYLFRKEGQNVTLSCEQNLNHDAMYWYRQDPGQGLRLIYYSQIVNDFQKGDIAEGYSVSREKKESFPLTVTSAQKNPTAFYLCASSIGSLNEQFFGPGTRLTVL.

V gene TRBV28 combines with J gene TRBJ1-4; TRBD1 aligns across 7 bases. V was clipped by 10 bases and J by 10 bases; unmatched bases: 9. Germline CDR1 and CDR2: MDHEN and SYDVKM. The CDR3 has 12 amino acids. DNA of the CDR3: TGTGCCACCTTGGGTCCAGGGGGAAAACTGTTTTTT. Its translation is CATLGPGGKLFF.

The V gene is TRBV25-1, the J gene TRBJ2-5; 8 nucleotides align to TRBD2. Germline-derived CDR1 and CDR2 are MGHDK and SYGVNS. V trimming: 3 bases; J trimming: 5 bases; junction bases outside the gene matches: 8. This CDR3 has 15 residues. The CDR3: CASSEQRGPDETQYF. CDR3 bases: TGTGCCAGCAGTGAGCAGCGGGGGCCTGATGAGACCCAGTACTTC.

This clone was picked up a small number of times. Here the CDR3 reads CASSQAYRGRTEAFF. In DNA form, the CDR3 reads TGCGCCAGCAGCCAAGCTTACAGGGGAAGGACTGAAGCTTTCTTT. The gene calls are TRBV4-1 and TRBJ1-1, with 7 bases identical to TRBD1. This CDR3 comprises 15 residues. Germline CDR1 MGHRA, CDR2 YSYEKL. The junction had 7 bases not matched to a gene; V was cut back by 1 base and J by 5 bases.

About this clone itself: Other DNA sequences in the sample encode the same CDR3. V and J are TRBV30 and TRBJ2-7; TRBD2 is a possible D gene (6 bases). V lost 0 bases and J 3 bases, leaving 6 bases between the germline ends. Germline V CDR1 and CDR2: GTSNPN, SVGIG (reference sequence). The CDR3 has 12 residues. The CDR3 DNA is TGTGCCTGGAGTGTCGGGGGCTACGAGCAGTACTTC. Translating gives CAWSVGGYEQYF.

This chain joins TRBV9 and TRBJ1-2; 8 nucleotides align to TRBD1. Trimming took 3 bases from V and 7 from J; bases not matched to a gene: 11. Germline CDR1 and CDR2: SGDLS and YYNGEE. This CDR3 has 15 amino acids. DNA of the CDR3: TGTGCCAGCAGCGAAACGACAGGGGTGTTCGGTGGCTACACCTTC. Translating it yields CASSETTGVFGGYTF.

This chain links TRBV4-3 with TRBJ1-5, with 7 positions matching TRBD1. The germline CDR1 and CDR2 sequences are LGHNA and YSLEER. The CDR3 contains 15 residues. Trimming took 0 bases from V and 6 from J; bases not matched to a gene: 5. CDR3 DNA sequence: TGCGCCAGCAGCCAAGATCGACAGGGTTTTCAGCCCCAGCATTTT. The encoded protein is CASSQDRQGFQPQHF.

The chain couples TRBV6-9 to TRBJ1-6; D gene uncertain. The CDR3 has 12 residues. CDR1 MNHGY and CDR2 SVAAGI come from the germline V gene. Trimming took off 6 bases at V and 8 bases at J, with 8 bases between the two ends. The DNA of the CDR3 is TGTGCCAGCAGATCAGGTCATTCACCCCTCCACTTT. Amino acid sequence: CASRSGHSPLHF.

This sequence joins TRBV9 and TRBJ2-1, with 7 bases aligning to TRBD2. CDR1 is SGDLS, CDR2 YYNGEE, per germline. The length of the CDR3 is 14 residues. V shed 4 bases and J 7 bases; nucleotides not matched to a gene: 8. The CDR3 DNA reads TGTGCCAGCAGCCCCCCGGGGAGGGCGAATGAGCAGTTCTTC. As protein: CASSPPGRANEQFF.

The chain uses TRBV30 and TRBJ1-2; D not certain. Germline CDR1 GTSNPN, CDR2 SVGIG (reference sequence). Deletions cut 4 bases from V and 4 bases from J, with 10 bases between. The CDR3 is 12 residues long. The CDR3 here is CAWIGRAYGYTF. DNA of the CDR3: TGTGCCTGGATAGGGCGGGCCTATGGCTACACCTTC.